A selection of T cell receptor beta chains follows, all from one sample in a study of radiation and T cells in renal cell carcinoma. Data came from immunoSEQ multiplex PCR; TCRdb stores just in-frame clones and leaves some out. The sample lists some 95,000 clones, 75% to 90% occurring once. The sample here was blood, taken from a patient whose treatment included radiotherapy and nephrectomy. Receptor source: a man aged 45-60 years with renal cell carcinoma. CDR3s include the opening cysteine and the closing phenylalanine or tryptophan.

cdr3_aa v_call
CASSLDLGLGGYTF TRBV5-1
CASRLRGSLETQYF TRBV6-1
CASSRGGQPQHF TRBV6-1
CASSPSPNEKLFF TRBV6-5
CAIKTGGDLYEQYF TRBV28
CASSSPGQGDQPQHF TRBV28
CASSLGGRTNTGELFF TRBV7-8
CASSVASPGDTQYF TRBV9
CASSLGHSYEQYF TRBV28
CASSVLPAGAYEQYF TRBV5-1
CASSQRNGELFF TRBV6-5
CASSPGFDFSYEQYF TRBV18
CASTETGTRADTQYF TRBV9
CASSLGSGNTIYF TRBV7-9
CASSGARTNTEAFF TRBV18
CASSEMGEQYF TRBV6-1
CASSFPTSGKIYEQYF TRBV4-1
CASSLGSGRLTEQFF TRBV5-1
CASSRPVGEKRLAGGPQDTQYF TRBV5-1
CASSLDPSNTGELFF TRBV7-3
CASSRDLRSSYEQYF TRBV6-5
CASRVTASSGSNTGELFF TRBV2
CASSYSGETQYF TRBV6-5
CASSKGTGTRDSPLHF TRBV19